The 27 T cell receptor beta chains reported below all come from one sample, sequenced in a study of shared clonotypes between healthy human individuals. Some clones are missing from TCRdb's copy, which holds only in-frame ones; the method was immunoSEQ multiplex PCR. The top ten hold around 0.14% of the sample, which has about 2.4 million clones, more than 80% seen once. Sequenced: naive CD4+ T cells sorted from blood. Subset: CD45RA+ positively selected. All receptors come from a man in his late teens or twenties in good health.

The gene calls are TRBV5-8 and TRBJ2-1; 13 bases are a match to TRBD2. The junction had 17 bases not matched to a gene; V was cut back by 6 bases and J by 8 bases. The CDR3 covers 18 residues. Germline V lookup: CDR1 SGHTS, CDR2 YDEGEE. This CDR3 reads CASIGSRLAGGGFYEQFF. The CDR3 DNA follows: TGTGCCAGCATCGGCTCCCGACTAGCGGGGGGAGGTTTCTATGAGCAGTTCTTC.

The chain has TRBV5-1 and TRBJ1-1, with D perhaps matching TRBD1 (5 bases). Trimming left V 0 bases short and J 5 bases short, with 14 bases between. The CDR3 extends over 15 amino acids. Germline CDR1 SGHRS, CDR2 YFSETQ. In nucleotides, the CDR3 is TGCGCCAGCAGCTTGGAAGGAGGGGTATCTACTGAAGCTTTCTTT. This codes for CASSLEGGVSTEAFF.

This chain connects TRBV28 to TRBJ1-1, with D possibly TRBD1 on 5 matching bases. The V gene lost 4 bases and the J gene lost 6 bases, with 15 bases spanning the gap. Per the germline V gene, CDR1 is MDHEN and CDR2 is SYDVKM. CDR3 length: 14 amino acids. The CDR3 here is CASSSGGSIAEAFF. The CDR3 nucleotides read TGTGCCAGCAGTTCTGGGGGGTCGATCGCTGAAGCTTTCTTT. Drawing the rest from reference TRBV28 and TRBJ1-1, the complete variable domain is DVKVTQSSRYLVKRTGEKVFLECVQDMDHENMFWYRQDPGLGLRLIYFSYDVKMKEKGDIPEGYSVSREKKERFSLILESASTNQTSMYLCASSSGGSIAEAFFGQGTRLTVV.

This rearrangement joins TRBV10-3 to TRBJ2-5, with D possibly TRBD2 on 6 matching bases. The CDR3 has 16 residues. Trimming took 3 bases from V and 2 from J, leaving 16 bases between them. Germline loops: CDR1 ENHRY, CDR2 SYGVKD. The CDR3 DNA follows: TGTGCCATCAGTGACACCCTACTAGCTGAACAAGAGACCCAGTACTTC. Residues: CAISDTLLAEQETQYF.

This chain joins TRBV4-1 and TRBJ2-1; TRBD1 might be the D (5 bases). Per germline, CDR1 MGHRA and CDR2 YSYEKL. The ends were cut back, 0 bases at V and 3 bases at J, with 9 bases in the middle. The CDR3 spans 15 residues. CDR3 loop: CASSQEGQNYNEQFF. The CDR3, as DNA: TGCGCCAGCAGCCAAGAGGGGCAGAACTACAATGAGCAGTTCTTC.

This chain uses TRBV7-9 with TRBJ2-5, with D possibly TRBD2 on 6 matching bases. The length of the CDR3 is 13 residues. V lost 1 base and J lost 5, with 8 bases in between. Germline CDR1 SEHNR, CDR2 FQNEAQ (reference sequence). The CDR3 sequence is CASSLVLAETQYF. CDR3 sequence (DNA): TGTGCCAGCAGCTTAGTTCTAGCGGAGACCCAGTACTTC.

V usage is TRBV5-4 and J usage is TRBJ2-4, with D possibly being TRBD1 or TRBD2 (5 bases each). CDR1 is SGHNT, CDR2 YYREEE, per germline (reference sequence). V was trimmed by 2 bases and J by 4 bases, leaving 7 bases between them. This CDR3 is 13 amino acids long. CDR3 DNA: TGTGCCAGCAGCTTAGAGGGGAAAAACATTCAGTACTTC. It encodes CASSLEGKNIQYF.

V is TRBV2 and J is TRBJ2-7; possible D gene TRBD2, 6 bases. V lost 10 bases and J lost 3, with 19 bases in between. Germline V gene data show CDR1 as SNHLY and CDR2 as FYNNEI. The CDR3 consists of 14 residues. CDR3 sequence reads: CATHWASEGYEQYF. CDR3 DNA: TGTGCCACCCACTGGGCTAGCGAGGGCTACGAGCAGTACTTC.

A note on this clone: This specimen includes other DNA sequences encoding the same CDR3. This chain joins TRBV18 and TRBJ1-1; the D is unclear. Trimming took off 0 bases at V and 1 base at J, with 6 bases between the two ends. Germline V CDR1 and CDR2: KGHSH, LQKENI. The CDR3 loop spans 14 amino acids. CDR3 DNA: TGTGCCAGCTCACCACCCGCCCGGAACACTGAAGCTTTCTTT. The encoded protein is CASSPPARNTEAFF. The full variable domain, completed using reference TRBV18 and TRBJ1-1, is NAGVMQNPRHLVRRRGQEARLRCSPMKGHSHVYWYRQLPEEGLKFMVYLQKENIIDESGMPKERFSAEFPKEGPSILRIQQVVRGDSAAYFCASSPPARNTEAFFGQGTRLTVV.

The CDR3 spells CASQNGLAGLNEQFF. The CDR3 bases are TGTGCCAGCCAAAATGGACTAGCGGGCCTTAATGAGCAGTTCTTC. J is TRBJ2-1 and V is TRBV27, with 11 bases matching TRBD2. The CDR3 is 15 amino acids. Germline lookup yields CDR1 MNHEY and CDR2 SMNVEV (reference sequence). V lost 8 bases, J lost 7 bases, and 10 bases stayed unmatched.

This chain uses TRBV6-5 with TRBJ2-3; D is perhaps TRBD2 (5 bases). The CDR3 runs to 14 residues. Germline assignment: CDR1 MNHEY and CDR2 SVGAGI. The V end was cut by 6 bases, the J end by 3 bases, with 13 bases between. CDR3 coding DNA: TGTGCCAGCAGGTTACTAGAAAGAACAGATACGCAGTATTTT. Its protein is CASRLLERTDTQYF.

The J gene is TRBJ1-4, the V gene TRBV6-6, with TRBD1 matching over 8 bases. Trimming at V came to 4 bases and at J to 8 bases, leaving 6 bases not matched to a gene. There are 14 residues in the CDR3. The germline gives CDR1 MNHNY, CDR2 SVGAGI (reference sequence). This CDR3 is CASSFGQGGEKLFF. The CDR3 DNA is TGTGCCAGCAGTTTCGGACAGGGTGGAGAAAAACTGTTTTTT.

CDR3 in amino acids: CASSVLGGGSTEAFF. In nucleotides, the CDR3 is TGTGCCAGCAGTGTATTGGGTGGAGGGAGTACTGAAGCTTTCTTT. The rearrangement uses TRBV2 and TRBJ1-1; the D is unclear. Germline values: CDR1 SNHLY, CDR2 FYNNEI. V lost 4 bases, J lost 5 bases, and 17 bases lay in between. CDR3 length: 15 amino acids.

This chain uses TRBV11-2 with TRBJ1-1, with D unresolved. Germline V gene sequence: CDR1 SGHAT, CDR2 FQNNGV. The CDR3 has 13 residues. V lost 5 bases and J 1 base, leaving 8 bases between the germline ends. CDR3 sequence (DNA): TGTGCCAGCAGCCGCTGGGAGAACACTGAAGCTTTCTTT. Its translation: CASSRWENTEAFF.

The chain couples TRBV28 to TRBJ1-4; no definite D call. Germline values: CDR1 MDHEN, CDR2 SYDVKM. This CDR3 is 11 amino acids long. Trimming stripped 5 bases from V and 6 bases from J, with 4 bases between. The CDR3 is CASSTHEKLFF. The CDR3 bases are TGTGCCAGCAGTACCCATGAAAAACTGTTTTTT.

Only one count was recorded for this clone. This chain joins TRBV5-4 and TRBJ2-7; either TRBD1 or TRBD2 may fit D (6 bases each). The germline V gene encodes CDR1 SGHNT and CDR2 YYREEE (reference sequence). The CDR3 is 16 amino acids. V lost 0 bases and J lost 2, with 15 bases in between. CDR3 DNA: TGTGCCAGCAGCTTGGATCCAGACAGGACTACCTACGAGCAGTACTTC. This gives the protein CASSLDPDRTTYEQYF.

The chain uses TRBV7-9 and TRBJ2-3; 11 bases match TRBD2. V lost 5 bases and J lost 2; bases outside the gene matches: 6. Germline V gene data show CDR1 as SEHNR and CDR2 as FQNEAQ (reference sequence). The CDR3 is 16 amino acids. The CDR3 region has the DNA TGTGCCAGCAGCCGTCTACTAGCGGGGGACACAGATACGCAGTATTTT. Its protein is CASSRLLAGDTDTQYF.

This sequence joins TRBV12-1 and TRBJ2-7. TRBV12-1 is reported as a pseudogene. CDR3 size: 10 residues. The CDR3 sequence: CASSLTNEYF. Written as DNA, the CDR3 is TGTGCCAGCAGCTTAACGAACGAGTACTTC.

The chain recombines TRBV10-3 with TRBJ2-3, with 8 bases aligning to TRBD1. Germline V gene lookup returns CDR1 ENHRY and CDR2 SYGVKD. V lost 10 bases, J lost 4 bases, and 7 bases stayed unmatched. CDR3 length: 13 amino acids. The CDR3, as DNA: TGTGCCAGATCAGGGGGCGCGGCAGATACGCAGTATTTT. Translation gives CARSGGAADTQYF.

The chain has TRBV25-1 and TRBJ2-7, with a tentative D call TRBD1 (6 bases). V lost 7 bases to trimming and J lost 7 bases, with 23 bases between them. The length of the CDR3 is 15 residues. Germline assignment: CDR1 MGHDK and CDR2 SYGVNS. In nucleotides, the CDR3 is TGTGCCAGCAAACCGGGACACTCGGCCCCAGGGGAGCAGTACTTC. Amino acids: CASKPGHSAPGEQYF.

This chain uses TRBV7-9 with TRBJ2-1, with 11 bases lining up with TRBD2. The CDR3 sequence is 16 residues long. Germline V lookup: CDR1 SEHNR, CDR2 FQNEAQ (reference sequence). V shed 3 bases and J 4 bases; nucleotides not matched to a gene: 5. The CDR3 DNA follows: TGTGCCAGCAGCTTTAGCGGGAGGGCGATATACAATGAGCAGTTCTTC. Its translation: CASSFSGRAIYNEQFF.

The rearrangement links TRBV5-1 to TRBJ1-4, with TRBD1 identical over 10 bases. Germline V gene data show CDR1 as SGHRS and CDR2 as YFSETQ. V dropped 0 bases and J dropped 7; count of bases not matched to a gene: 6. This CDR3 has 16 amino acids. The CDR3 DNA is TGCGCCAGCAGCTTGGCCAGGGACAGGGGCGGTGAAAAACTGTTTTTT. It translates to CASSLARDRGGEKLFF. The full variable domain, rest sourced from reference TRBV5-1 and TRBJ1-4, is KAGVTQTPRYLIKTRGQQVTLSCSPISGHRSVSWYQQTPGQGLQFLFEYFSETQRNKGNFPGRFSGRQFSNSRSEMNVSTLELGDSALYLCASSLARDRGGEKLFFGSGTQLSVL.

The chain joins TRBV5-4 to TRBJ2-2; D is unclear. This CDR3 has 15 amino acids. The germline V gene encodes CDR1 SGHNT and CDR2 YYREEE (reference sequence). V was pared by 0 bases and J by 2 bases, with 8 bases between. This CDR3 reads CASSLGYSNTGELFF. The CDR3 nucleotides are TGTGCCAGCAGCTTGGGCTACAGTAACACCGGGGAGCTGTTTTTT.

Worth noting for this clone: The junction differs from germline at one of its ends, possibly a read error. In DNA form, the CDR3 reads TGTGCCAGCCGTGACTCGGGGGGTTCTAATGAAAAACTGTTTTTT. Translated, it gives CASRDSGGSNEKLFF. The V gene is TRBV25-1, the J gene TRBJ1-4, with a weak D call TRBD1 (5 bases). Germline lookup yields CDR1 MGHDK and CDR2 SYGVNS. This CDR3 is built from 15 residues.

This rearrangement joins TRBV6-1 to TRBJ2-3; D is uncertain. Trimming removed 1 base from V and 5 bases from J, with 10 bases in between. Germline CDR1 reads MNHNS; CDR2 reads SASEGT. The CDR3 runs 14 residues. The CDR3: CASSEVGWKDTQYF. The CDR3 DNA sequence: TGTGCCAGCAGTGAAGTCGGGTGGAAAGATACGCAGTATTTT.

The chain has TRBV5-4 and TRBJ1-6, with 7 positions matching TRBD1. V gave up 9 bases and J gave up 1 base; unmatched junction bases: 7. The CDR3 has 15 amino acids. Germline V gives CDR1 SGHNT, CDR2 YYREEE (reference sequence). This CDR3 reads CATLEGASYNSPLHF. The CDR3 DNA reads as TGTGCCACCCTAGAGGGGGCATCCTATAATTCACCCCTCCACTTT.

The chain is built from TRBV5-1 and TRBJ1-4, with a weak D call TRBD1 (5 bases). Germline V gene sequence: CDR1 SGHRS, CDR2 YFSETQ. V lost 1 base to trimming and J lost 11 bases, with 18 bases between them. The CDR3 runs to 15 residues. CDR3 coding DNA: TGCGCCAGCAGCTTGTGGGGAGCCCAGTCAGGGAAACTGTTTTTT. Its protein product is CASSLWGAQSGKLFF.